This T cell receptor beta chain was recovered during a study of molecular identifiers for immune sequencing clone quantification. One entry per CDR3 protein, called by TCRdb with MiXCR from the PCR reads. The sample lists about 630,000 distinct CDR3 sequences, roughly 27% occurring once. Sequencing libraries of naive CD8 cells derived from roughly 18,000 to 920,000 sorted cells with 10%, 30% or 50% RNA. CDR1 SNHLY and CDR2 FYNNEI come from the germline V gene. This CDR3 spans 13 amino acids. Concerning this clonotype itself: The germline gene is not matched at one end of the junction; a read error may be the cause.

The clonotype comes from a human donor in good health. Some libraries in this study had Jurkat cell RNA spiked in. This sequence joins TRBV2 and TRBJ2-5, with unresolved D. The sample comprised naive CD8+ T cells from blood, with Jurkat cell RNA spiked in. Subset specified: FACS-sorted CD8+CD4-CCR7+CD45RA+ naive T cells. Written as DNA, the CDR3 is TGTACCAGCAGTGAACTCAGCCAAGAGACCCAGTACTTC. Its translation: CTSSELSQETQYF.